This TCR beta chain appears in the sequencing data of a study of blood T cells in healthy people across ages. There are 14 residues in the CDR3. With V trimmed by 8 bases and J by 5 bases, 8 bases remained unmatched. The second PCR ran 7 to 11 cycles with a sample-barcoded 5' primer and J-beta primers. TCRdb analysed the 5' RACE reads with MiXCR anew, one entry per CDR3 protein. The sample shows about 800,000 distinct CDR3 sequences, 58% of them seen only once. Donors gave around 10 milliliters of peripheral blood apiece. Study results and limitations: Per-million-T-cell TCR beta diversity fell roughly linearly with age.

Points on this clonotype: Antigen unknown.

The rearrangement links TRBV12-3 or TRBV12-4 to TRBJ2-2, with TRBD2 matching over 7 bases. The sequence derives from a man aged 25-40 years in good health. Sequencing input: blood. CDR3 amino acids: CASGNLGGTGELFF. The CDR3 DNA follows: TGTGCCAGCGGAAATCTCGGGGGGACCGGGGAGCTGTTTTTT.